This T cell receptor (beta chain) was sequenced for a study of CD8+ T cells in alopecia areata. Study-wide background: Treated patients were given 5 to 10 mg oral tofacitinib twice daily. Study outcomes and limitations: Sequences from scalp samples also cover resident alphabeta T cells of normal skin. For patients receiving tofacitinib, scalp clonality and expanded CD8+ clones among the top 100 significantly decreased.

Extracted RNA was reverse transcribed into cDNA, the sequencing template. Clones were read by immunoSEQ multiplex PCR, and TCRdb kept only the in-frame ones, dropping some. The sample holds under 200,000 clones; approximately 57% are singletons and the top ten take 11% to 15%. Documented treatment: oral pan-JAK inhibitor, 5-10 mg twice daily. Obtained from alopecia areata patients were lesional scalp punch biopsies along with peripheral blood. In its sample, this clone was seen once. Its antigen is unknown. The receptor was derived from a human donor with alopecia areata. This sample comprised CD4+ T cells sorted from blood, obtained at week 24, from a patient treated with tofacitinib.

This chain's CDR3 is CASSQDRDSYGYTF. The CDR3 bases are TGCGCCAGCAGCCAGGACCGGGACAGCTATGGCTACACCTTC. This chain joins TRBV4-1 and TRBJ1-2, with 7 positions matching TRBD1. The CDR3 is 14 residues long. V lost 3 bases, J lost 4 bases, and 5 bases stayed unmatched. CDR1 is MGHRA and CDR2 is YSYEKL in the germline V gene.